This T cell receptor beta chain is drawn from a study of blood T cell repertoires in COVID-19. Background on the study: COVID-19 samples collected from the United States, Italy and Spain covered acute and convalescent phases. In each case, the material was cDNA or gDNA derived from T cells, B-cell-depleted T cells, or PBMCs.

Original methodology: Cell counts per sample came from amplifying reference gene primers. The assay was immunoSEQ multiplex PCR, and TCRdb's table has in-frame clones only and misses some. From that table come the V and J calls and clone size; the DNA was used to work out D and trimming. This sample has hundreds of thousands of clones, with around nine tenths found just once. CDR3 length: 18 residues. The V end lost 0 bases, the J end lost 11 bases, and 27 bases lay between the germline ends. Germline V gene sequence: CDR1 SGHTA, CDR2 FQGNSA. The material sequenced was peripheral blood. The gene calls are TRBV7-2 and TRBJ2-3, with a tentative D call TRBD2 (6 bases). The receptor comes from a woman aged 55-70 years who had recovered from COVID-19. CDR3 sequence (DNA): TGTGCCAGCAGCTTAGCGGGGGGAGCAGGTAGCCTGCCTTCGGTGCAGTATTTT. Amino acids: CASSLAGGAGSLPSVQYF.